This T cell receptor beta chain was sequenced in a study of relationships among human T cell subsets. Points from the study as a whole: Over 55% of CD8+ cytotoxic sequences came from clones with over 100 reads. Th1, Th2 and regulatory T cells shared many CDR3 sequences.

About this clonotype itself: Antigen: not known.

The CDR3 extends over 18 amino acids. Germline CDR1 is WSHSY and CDR2 is SAAADI. The J segment lost 2 bases and the V segment lost 2 bases, leaving 11 bases of the junction unmatched. From mRNA, alpha and beta CDR3 regions were amplified using semiquantitative ARM-PCR. In ARM-PCR, communal superprimers followed tagged nested gene-specific primers for exponential amplification. TCRdb passed the multiplex PCR reads through MiXCR, listing each CDR3 protein once. The profile shows about 4,700 distinct CDR3 sequences, about four fifths of them singletons. The sequence came from a man in his forties or fifties in good health. The V gene is TRBV10-2, the J gene TRBJ2-7; TRBD1 aligns across 11 bases. Specimen: total T cells sorted from blood. The DNA for the CDR3 is TGCGCCAGCAGTGAGAGGGACAGGGGGTATACGTCGGCCTACGAGCAGTACTTC. It encodes CASSERDRGYTSAYEQYF.